The source of this T cell receptor (beta chain) is a study of resident and recirculating memory T cells in vitiligo. The CDR3 loop spans 15 amino acids. Germline CDR1 SGHDT, CDR2 YYEEEE. V dropped 0 bases and J dropped 2 bases, with 9 bases sitting between them. A remark on this clone: Antigen unknown.

No vitiligo treatment was given during the prior three months. Study-level findings and limits: Sequences differed between biopsy sites and patients, suggesting private specificity.

Clones were sequenced by immunoSEQ multiplex PCR, and TCRdb holds only the in-frame ones, with some missing. Among around 70,000 clones listed, approximately 91% were seen once. This sequence was found in a male donor with vitiligo. The genes are TRBV5-6 and TRBJ2-1; a weak D match, TRBD1 (6 bases). Sequencing used blood. The CDR3 reads CASSLGGPPYNEQFF. As DNA, the CDR3 is TGTGCCAGCAGCTTGGGGGGGCCCCCCTACAATGAGCAGTTCTTC. The whole variable domain, remainder taken from reference TRBV5-6 and TRBJ2-1, is DAGVTQSPTHLIKTRGQQVTLRCSPKSGHDTVSWYQQALGQGPQFIFQYYEEEERQRGNFPDRFSGHQFPNYSSELNVNALLLGDSALYLCASSLGGPPYNEQFFGPGTRLTVL.